Each of the 11 T cell receptor beta chains below was sequenced from the same sample in a study of shared clonotypes between healthy human individuals. Using immunoSEQ multiplex PCR, the repertoire was profiled, and TCRdb retains in-frame clones only, with some absent. The table includes hundreds of thousands of clones, roughly 96% detected once. Naivety among CD8 cells was defined by CD45RO negativity and positive CCR7 selection, thereby excluding terminally differentiated effector memory CD45RA+ cells. The sequencing input was naive CD8+ T cells sorted from blood. These receptors were obtained from a woman in her twenties or thirties in good health.

In DNA, the CDR3 is TGTGCCAGCAGCGTAGAAGGGACAGGGAACGGCTACACCTTC. Translation: CASSVEGTGNGYTF. The chain is built from TRBV9 and TRBJ1-2; 9 nucleotides align to TRBD1. V was pared by 0 bases and J by 8 bases, with 5 bases of the junction left unmatched. Per germline, CDR1 SGDLS and CDR2 YYNGEE. The CDR3 spans 14 residues.

CDR3 amino acids: CASSQEKPLAGALLTDTQYF. As DNA, the CDR3 is TGCGCCAGCAGCCAAGAGAAGCCTCTAGCGGGAGCCTTGTTGACAGATACGCAGTATTTT. The chain is built from TRBV4-1 and TRBJ2-3, with 10 nucleotides matching TRBD2. Germline V CDR1 and CDR2: MGHRA, YSYEKL. Trimming removed 0 bases from V and 3 bases from J; junction bases left unmatched: 15. This CDR3 is built from 20 residues.

This chain connects TRBV27 to TRBJ2-1; unclear D gene. Trimming pared 0 bases from V and 9 bases from J, leaving 15 bases between. CDR3 size: 15 residues. In germline, CDR1 is MNHEY, CDR2 SMNVEV (reference sequence). As DNA, the CDR3 is TGTGCCAGCAGTTTATCGGCCGGATGGGCAGGTGAGCAGTTCTTC. Its translation: CASSLSAGWAGEQFF.

This clone was counted a single time. The chain links TRBV15 to TRBJ1-1, with 8 bases aligning to TRBD1. The CDR3 totals 14 residues. V lost 8 bases to trimming and J lost 2 bases; unmatched junction nucleotides: 7. Germline V gives CDR1 LNHNV, CDR2 YYDKDF (reference sequence). The CDR3 sequence is CATGWTGSNTEAFF. The CDR3 DNA reads TGTGCCACCGGATGGACAGGGAGTAACACTGAAGCTTTCTTT.

This clone was recorded once. The genes are TRBV11-2 and TRBJ2-1; D unresolved. Trimming shortened V by 4 bases and J by 7 bases, and 8 bases separated the two germline ends. This CDR3 region has 12 residues. Germline V gives CDR1 SGHAT, CDR2 FQNNGV. The CDR3 DNA is TGTGCCAGCAGCTCGTTCCCTAATGAGCAGTTCTTC. Translated: CASSSFPNEQFF.

This chain uses TRBV7-9 with TRBJ1-4, with D unresolved. This CDR3 contains 13 residues. Trimming removed 4 bases at V and 0 bases at J, with 3 bases between. Germline V CDR1 and CDR2: SEHNR, FQNEAQ (reference sequence). The CDR3 nucleotides are TGTGCCAGCAGCTGGACAACTAATGAAAAACTGTTTTTT. Amino acid sequence: CASSWTTNEKLFF.

The chain couples TRBV5-1 to TRBJ2-5; weak D call: TRBD1 (6 bases). The last part of the DNA fits TRBJ2-7 better; the J call may be wrong. The CDR3 has 15 amino acids. The germline V gene has CDR1 SGHRS and CDR2 YFSETQ. The CDR3 spells CASSLDMDRVYEQYF. The CDR3 DNA sequence: TGCGCCAGCAGCTTGGATATGGACAGAGTCTACGAGCAGTACTTC.

This chain connects TRBV2 to TRBJ2-7; D call uncertain. V gave up 7 bases and J gave up 5 bases, with 9 bases separating them. The CDR3 extends over 11 amino acids. Germline V lookup: CDR1 SNHLY, CDR2 FYNNEI. CDR3 loop: CASTRWNEQYF. CDR3 coding DNA: TGTGCCAGCACCAGATGGAACGAGCAGTACTTC.

The CDR3 protein is CSVENRDSGNTIYF. In nucleotides, the CDR3 is TGCAGCGTTGAAAACAGAGACTCTGGAAACACCATATATTTT. J is TRBJ1-3 and V is TRBV29-1; no clear D. The CDR3 has 14 residues. Germline CDR1 is SQVTM and CDR2 is ANQGSEA. Trimming cost V 2 bases and J 0 bases, with 8 bases left between them.

This chain links TRBV27 with TRBJ2-7, with 7 positions matching TRBD1. The germline V gene encodes CDR1 MNHEY and CDR2 SMNVEV (reference sequence). V gave up 6 bases and J gave up 4 bases; unmatched junction bases: 9. CDR3 size: 14 residues. CDR3 DNA sequence: TGTGCCAGCAGCGCCGGGACAGCTATTTACGAGCAGTACTTC. This codes for CASSAGTAIYEQYF.

The chain joins TRBV30 to TRBJ2-5, with D unclear. This CDR3 region has 13 residues. CDR1 and CDR2 from the germline V gene are GTSNPN and SVGIG (reference sequence). V was clipped by 1 base and J by 3 bases, with 9 bases between them. In DNA, the CDR3 is TGTGCCTGGAGTGGTACGGTAAAAGAGACCCAGTACTTC. Its translation: CAWSGTVKETQYF.